A single sample gave rise to the 5 T cell receptor beta chains below, sequenced in a study of blood T cell repertoires in COVID-19. Assay: immunoSEQ multiplex PCR; the TCRdb copy retains only in-frame clones and omits some. The table has more than 70,000 clones, 82% seen once; the top ten hold roughly a quarter. Sequencing was carried out using peripheral blood. Receptors originate from a human donor in a cohort sampled during active COVID-19.

This clone showed up just once. The chain couples TRBV14 to TRBJ1-4; D not certain. Trimming stripped 5 bases from V and 8 bases from J, with 12 bases between. The CDR3 length is 13 residues. CDR1 and CDR2 (germline): SGHDN, FVKESK. Written as DNA, the CDR3 is TGTGCCAGCAGCAAGTTGTCGGGGGAAAAACTGTTTTTT. As protein: CASSKLSGEKLFF. Full variable domain (missing parts from reference TRBV14 and TRBJ1-4): EAGVTQFPSHSVIEKGQTVTLRCDPISGHDNLYWYRRVMGKEIKFLLHFVKESKQDESGMPNNRFLAERTGGTYSTLKVQPAELEDSGVYFCASSKLSGEKLFFGSGTQLSVL.

This sequence joins TRBV5-1 and TRBJ2-3; D uncertain. CDR1 is SGHRS and CDR2 is YFSETQ in the germline V gene. The CDR3 covers 14 residues. V lost 2 bases and J lost 1, with 8 bases in between. The CDR3 spells CASSFRSRTDTQYF. The CDR3 bases are TGCGCCAGCAGCTTCCGGAGCCGCACAGATACGCAGTATTTT.

This clone was observed a handful of times. The chain employs TRBV6-5 and TRBJ2-2; 8 bases agree with TRBD1. The length of the CDR3 is 14 residues. V dropped 5 bases and J dropped 4; count of bases not matched to a gene: 3. CDR1 is MNHEY and CDR2 is SVGAGI in the germline V gene. CDR3 protein: CASSRTGGTGELFF. CDR3 bases: TGTGCCAGCAGTCGAACAGGGGGCACCGGGGAGCTGTTTTTT.

The chain employs TRBV5-1 and TRBJ2-2; TRBD2 agrees at 8 bases. CDR1 and CDR2 from the germline V gene are SGHRS and YFSETQ. This CDR3 has 14 amino acids. Unmatched junction bases numbered 4, after V lost 5 bases and J lost 4 bases. CDR3 sequence (DNA): TGCGCCAGCAGAGAGCGGGGGCCCACCGGGGAGCTGTTTTTT. Its protein product is CASRERGPTGELFF.

In DNA form, the CDR3 reads TGTGCCTGGAGTAGAGGGGGAACTAATGAAAAACTGTTTTTT. It specifies CAWSRGGTNEKLFF. This chain uses TRBV30 with TRBJ1-4; the D gene is possibly TRBD1 (6 bases). The V end was cut by 2 bases, the J end by 1 base, with 8 bases between. CDR3 length equals 14 residues. Germline CDR1 GTSNPN, CDR2 SVGIG (reference sequence).